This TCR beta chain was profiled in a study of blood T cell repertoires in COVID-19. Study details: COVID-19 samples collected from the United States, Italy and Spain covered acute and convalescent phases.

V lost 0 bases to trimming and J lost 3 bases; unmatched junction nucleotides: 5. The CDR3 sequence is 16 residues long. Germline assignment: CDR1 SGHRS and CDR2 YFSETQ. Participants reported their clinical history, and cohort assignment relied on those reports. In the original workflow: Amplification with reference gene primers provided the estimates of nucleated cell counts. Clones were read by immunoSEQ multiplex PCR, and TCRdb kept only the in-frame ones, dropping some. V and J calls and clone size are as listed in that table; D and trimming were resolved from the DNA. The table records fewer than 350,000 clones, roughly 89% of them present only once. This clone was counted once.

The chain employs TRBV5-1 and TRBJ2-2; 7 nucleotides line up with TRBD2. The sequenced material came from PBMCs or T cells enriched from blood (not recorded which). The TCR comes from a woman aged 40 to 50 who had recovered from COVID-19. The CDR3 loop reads CASSLVPSGYTGELFF. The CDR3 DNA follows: TGCGCCAGCAGCTTGGTGCCTAGCGGATACACCGGGGAGCTGTTTTTT.